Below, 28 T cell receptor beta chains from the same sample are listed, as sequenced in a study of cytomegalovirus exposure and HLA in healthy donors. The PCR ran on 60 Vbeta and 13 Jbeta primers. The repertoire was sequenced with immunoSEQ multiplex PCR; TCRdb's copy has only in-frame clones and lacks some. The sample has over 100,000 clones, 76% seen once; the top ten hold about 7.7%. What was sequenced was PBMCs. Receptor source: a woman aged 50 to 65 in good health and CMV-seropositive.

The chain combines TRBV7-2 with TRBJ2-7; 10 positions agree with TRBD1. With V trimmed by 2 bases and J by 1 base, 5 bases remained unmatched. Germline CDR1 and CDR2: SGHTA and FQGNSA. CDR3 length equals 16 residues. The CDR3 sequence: CASSLPRDRGSYEQYF. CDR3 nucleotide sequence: TGTGCCAGCAGCTTACCCCGGGACAGGGGTTCCTACGAGCAGTACTTC.

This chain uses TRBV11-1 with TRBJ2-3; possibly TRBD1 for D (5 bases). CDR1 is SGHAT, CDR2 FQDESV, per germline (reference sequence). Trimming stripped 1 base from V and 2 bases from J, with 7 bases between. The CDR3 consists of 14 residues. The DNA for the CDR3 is TGTGCCAGCAGCTTAGGGGGCCTCACAGATACGCAGTATTTT. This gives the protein CASSLGGLTDTQYF.

DNA of the CDR3: TGTGCCAGCAGTGACAGTCTGACTAGCGGGATAGATACGCAGTATTTT. Protein sequence: CASSDSLTSGIDTQYF. The J gene is TRBJ2-3, the V gene TRBV6-4, with TRBD2 identical over 11 bases. The V and J ends lost 2 bases and 5 bases, in that order; junction bases with no gene match: 6. The CDR3 contains 16 residues. In germline, CDR1 is MRHNA, CDR2 SNTAGT.

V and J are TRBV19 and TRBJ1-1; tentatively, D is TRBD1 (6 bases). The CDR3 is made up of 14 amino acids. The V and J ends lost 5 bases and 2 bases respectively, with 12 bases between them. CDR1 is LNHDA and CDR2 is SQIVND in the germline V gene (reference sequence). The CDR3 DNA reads TGTGCCAGTAGTCTATGGACAGATAACACTGAAGCTTTCTTT. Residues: CASSLWTDNTEAFF. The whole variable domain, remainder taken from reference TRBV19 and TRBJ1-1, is DGGITQSPKYLFRKEGQNVTLSCEQNLNHDAMYWYRQDPGQGLRLIYYSQIVNDFQKGDIAEGYSVSREKKESFPLTVTSAQKNPTAFYLCASSLWTDNTEAFFGQGTRLTVV.

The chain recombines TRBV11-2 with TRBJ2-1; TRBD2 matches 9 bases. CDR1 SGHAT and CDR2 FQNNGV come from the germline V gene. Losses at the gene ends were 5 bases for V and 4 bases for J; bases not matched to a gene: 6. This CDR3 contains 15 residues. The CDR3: CASSASGELYNEQFF. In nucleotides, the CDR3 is TGTGCCAGCAGCGCTAGCGGGGAGCTGTACAATGAGCAGTTCTTC.

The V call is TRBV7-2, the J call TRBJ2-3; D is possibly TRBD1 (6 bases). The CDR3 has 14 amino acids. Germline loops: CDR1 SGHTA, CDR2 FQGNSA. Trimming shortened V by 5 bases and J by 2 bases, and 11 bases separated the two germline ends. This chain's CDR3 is CASSLQGYTDTQYF. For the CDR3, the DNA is TGTGCCAGCAGCCTACAGGGTTACACAGATACGCAGTATTTT.

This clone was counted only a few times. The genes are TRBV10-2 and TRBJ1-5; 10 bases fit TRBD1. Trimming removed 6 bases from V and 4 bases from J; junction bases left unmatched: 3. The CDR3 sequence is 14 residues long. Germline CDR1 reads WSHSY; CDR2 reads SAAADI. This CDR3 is CASRGQGRNQPQHF. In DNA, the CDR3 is TGCGCCAGCAGGGGACAGGGGAGAAATCAGCCCCAGCATTTT.

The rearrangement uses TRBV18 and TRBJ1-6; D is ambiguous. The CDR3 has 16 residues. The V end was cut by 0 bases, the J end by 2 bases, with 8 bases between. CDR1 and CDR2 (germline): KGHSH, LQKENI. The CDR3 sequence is CASSPPGETYNSPLHF. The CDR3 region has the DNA TGTGCCAGCTCACCACCCGGGGAAACCTATAATTCACCCCTCCACTTT. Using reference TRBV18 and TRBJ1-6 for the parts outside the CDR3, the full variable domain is NAGVMQNPRHLVRRRGQEARLRCSPMKGHSHVYWYRQLPEEGLKFMVYLQKENIIDESGMPKERFSAEFPKEGPSILRIQQVVRGDSAAYFCASSPPGETYNSPLHFGNGTRLTVT.

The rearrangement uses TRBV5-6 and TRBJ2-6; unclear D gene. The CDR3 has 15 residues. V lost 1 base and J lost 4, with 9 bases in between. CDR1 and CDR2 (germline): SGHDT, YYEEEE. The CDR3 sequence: CASSLSGFGANVLTF. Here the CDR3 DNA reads TGTGCCAGCAGCTTGTCGGGTTTCGGGGCCAACGTCCTGACTTTC.

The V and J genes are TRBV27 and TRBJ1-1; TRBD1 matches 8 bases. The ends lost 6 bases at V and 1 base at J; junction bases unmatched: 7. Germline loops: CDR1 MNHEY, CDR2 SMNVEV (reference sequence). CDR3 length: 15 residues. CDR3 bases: TGTGCCAGCAGCGTACCCGGGACAGGGAACACTGAAGCTTTCTTT. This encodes CASSVPGTGNTEAFF.

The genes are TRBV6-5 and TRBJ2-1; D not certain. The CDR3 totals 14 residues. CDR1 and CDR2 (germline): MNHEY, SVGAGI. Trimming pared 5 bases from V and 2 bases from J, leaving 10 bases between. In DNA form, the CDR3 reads TGTGCCAGCAGTCAACCAGCGCCCTACAATGAGCAGTTCTTC. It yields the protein CASSQPAPYNEQFF.

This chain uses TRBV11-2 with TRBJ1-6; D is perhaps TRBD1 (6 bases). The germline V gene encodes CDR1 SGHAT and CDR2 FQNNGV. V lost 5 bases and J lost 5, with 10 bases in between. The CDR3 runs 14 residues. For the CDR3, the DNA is TGTGCCAGCAGCCTCAGGGGTAATAATTCACCCCTCCACTTT. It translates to CASSLRGNNSPLHF.

The CDR3 bases are TGCGCCAGCAGCTCCTCAGGACAGTCCGATCAGCCCCAGCATTTT. Its protein product is CASSSSGQSDQPQHF. J is TRBJ1-5 and V is TRBV5-1; maybe TRBD1 (6 bases). CDR1 SGHRS and CDR2 YFSETQ come from the germline V gene. The CDR3 is made up of 15 amino acids. Trimming left V 3 bases short and J 5 bases short, with 15 bases between.

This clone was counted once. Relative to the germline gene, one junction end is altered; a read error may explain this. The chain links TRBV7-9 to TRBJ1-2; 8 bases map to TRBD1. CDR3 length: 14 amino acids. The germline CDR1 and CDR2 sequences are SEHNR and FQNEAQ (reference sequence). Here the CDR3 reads CSSSPRTGFYGYTF. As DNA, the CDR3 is TGTTCCAGCAGCCCACGGACAGGGTTCTATGGCTACACCTTC. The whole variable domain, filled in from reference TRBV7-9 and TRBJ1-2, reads DTGVSQNPRHKITKRGQNVTFRCDPISEHNRLYWYRQTLGQGPEFLTYFQNEAQLEKSRLLSDRFSAERPKGSFSTLEIQRTEQGDSAMYLCSSSPRTGFYGYTFGSGTRLTVV.

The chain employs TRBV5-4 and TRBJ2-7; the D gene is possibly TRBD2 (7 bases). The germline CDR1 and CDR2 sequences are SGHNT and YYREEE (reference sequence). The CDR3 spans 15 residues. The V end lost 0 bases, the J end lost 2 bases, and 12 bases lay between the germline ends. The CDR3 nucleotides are TGTGCCAGCAGCTTGGGAGCGGGGACACCCTACGAGCAGTACTTC. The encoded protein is CASSLGAGTPYEQYF. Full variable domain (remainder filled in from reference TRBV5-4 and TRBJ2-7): ETGVTQSPTHLIKTRGQQVTLRCSSQSGHNTVSWYQQALGQGPQFIFQYYREEENGRGNFPPRFSGLQFPNYSSELNVNALELDDSALYLCASSLGAGTPYEQYFGPGTRLTVT.

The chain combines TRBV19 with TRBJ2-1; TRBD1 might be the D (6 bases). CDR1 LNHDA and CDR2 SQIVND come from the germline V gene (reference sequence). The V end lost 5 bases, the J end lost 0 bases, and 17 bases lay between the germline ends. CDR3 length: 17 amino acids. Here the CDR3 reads CASSHTRTASSYNEQFF. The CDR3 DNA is TGTGCCAGTAGTCACACGAGGACAGCGAGCTCCTACAATGAGCAGTTCTTC.

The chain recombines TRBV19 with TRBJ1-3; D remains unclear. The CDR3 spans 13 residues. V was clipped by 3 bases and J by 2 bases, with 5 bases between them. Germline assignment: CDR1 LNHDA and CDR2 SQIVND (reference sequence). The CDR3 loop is CASSISAGNTIYF. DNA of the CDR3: TGTGCCAGTAGTATTAGTGCTGGAAACACCATATATTTT.

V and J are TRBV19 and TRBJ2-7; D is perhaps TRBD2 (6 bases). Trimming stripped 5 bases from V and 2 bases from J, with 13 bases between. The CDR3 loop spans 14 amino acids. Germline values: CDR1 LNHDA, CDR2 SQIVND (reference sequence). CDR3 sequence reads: CASSPGTLTYEQYF. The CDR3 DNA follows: TGTGCCAGTAGTCCAGGGACTTTGACCTACGAGCAGTACTTC. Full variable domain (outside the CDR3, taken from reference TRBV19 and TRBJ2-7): DGGITQSPKYLFRKEGQNVTLSCEQNLNHDAMYWYRQDPGQGLRLIYYSQIVNDFQKGDIAEGYSVSREKKESFPLTVTSAQKNPTAFYLCASSPGTLTYEQYFGPGTRLTVT.

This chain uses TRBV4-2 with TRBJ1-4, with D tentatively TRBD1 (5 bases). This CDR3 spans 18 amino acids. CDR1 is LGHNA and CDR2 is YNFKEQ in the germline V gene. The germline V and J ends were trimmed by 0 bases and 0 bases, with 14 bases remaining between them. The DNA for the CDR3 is TGTGCCAGCAGCCAAGAAGGGGCAGGGAGGGCAACTAATGAAAAACTGTTTTTT. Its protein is CASSQEGAGRATNEKLFF.

The CDR3 nucleotides read TGCGCCAGCAGCTTGGCAGGCCAGACCCACTACAATGAGCAGTTCTTC. Translated, it gives CASSLAGQTHYNEQFF. The chain uses TRBV5-1 and TRBJ2-1; D is unclear. Between the trimmed V and J ends, which lost 0 bases and 3 bases, there was a span of 13 bases. The germline CDR1 and CDR2 sequences are SGHRS and YFSETQ. The CDR3 consists of 16 residues.

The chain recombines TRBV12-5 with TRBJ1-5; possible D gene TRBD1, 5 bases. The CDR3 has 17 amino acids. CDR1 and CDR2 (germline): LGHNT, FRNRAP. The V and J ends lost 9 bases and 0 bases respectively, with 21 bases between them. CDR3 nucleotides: TGTGCTAGCCTAAAGGGGAAGAGTCCTTTTAGCAATCAGCCCCAGCATTTT. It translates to CASLKGKSPFSNQPQHF.

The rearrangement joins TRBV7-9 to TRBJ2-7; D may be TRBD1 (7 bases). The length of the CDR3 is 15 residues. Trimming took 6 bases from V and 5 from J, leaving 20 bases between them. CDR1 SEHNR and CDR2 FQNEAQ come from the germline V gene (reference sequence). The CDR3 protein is CASRGDQQGRNEQYF. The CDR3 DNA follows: TGTGCCAGCAGGGGGGACCAACAGGGGAGGAACGAGCAGTACTTC.

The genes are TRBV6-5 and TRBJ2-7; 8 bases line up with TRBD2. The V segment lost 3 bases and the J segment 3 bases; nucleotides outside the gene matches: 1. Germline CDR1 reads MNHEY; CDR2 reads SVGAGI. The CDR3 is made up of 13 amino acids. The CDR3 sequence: CASSYAGGYEQYF. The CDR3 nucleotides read TGTGCCAGCAGTTATGCGGGGGGCTACGAGCAGTACTTC.

DNA of the CDR3: TGTGCCAGCAGCTTGGGGGAAGGGGATGAAAAACTGTTTTTT. It specifies CASSLGEGDEKLFF. The chain joins TRBV5-6 to TRBJ1-4; TRBD1 might be the D (5 bases). Germline CDR1 reads SGHDT; CDR2 reads YYEEEE. V dropped 0 bases and J dropped 6 bases, with 9 bases sitting between them. The CDR3 sequence is 14 residues long. Complete variable domain (other parts from reference TRBV5-6 and TRBJ1-4): DAGVTQSPTHLIKTRGQQVTLRCSPKSGHDTVSWYQQALGQGPQFIFQYYEEEERQRGNFPDRFSGHQFPNYSSELNVNALLLGDSALYLCASSLGEGDEKLFFGSGTQLSVL.

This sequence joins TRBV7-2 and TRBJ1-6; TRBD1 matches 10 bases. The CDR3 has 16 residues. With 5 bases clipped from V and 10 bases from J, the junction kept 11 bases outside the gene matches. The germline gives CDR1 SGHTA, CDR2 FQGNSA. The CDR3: CASSPIVGQGISPLHF. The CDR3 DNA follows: TGTGCCAGCAGCCCCATAGTGGGACAGGGGATATCACCCCTCCACTTT.

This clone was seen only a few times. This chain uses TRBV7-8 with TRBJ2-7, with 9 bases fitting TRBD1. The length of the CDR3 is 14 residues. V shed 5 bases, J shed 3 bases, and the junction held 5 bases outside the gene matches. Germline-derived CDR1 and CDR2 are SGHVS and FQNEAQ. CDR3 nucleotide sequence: TGTGCCAGCAGCACCCCGGGACAGGGCTACGAGCAGTACTTC. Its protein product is CASSTPGQGYEQYF.

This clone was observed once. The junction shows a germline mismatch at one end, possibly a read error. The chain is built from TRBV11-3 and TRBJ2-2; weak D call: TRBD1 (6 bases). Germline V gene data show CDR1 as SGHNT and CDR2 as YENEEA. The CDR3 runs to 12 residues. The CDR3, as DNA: TGTGCCAGCAGAAGGGGGACCGAGGAGCTGTTTTTT. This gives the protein CASRRGTEELFF. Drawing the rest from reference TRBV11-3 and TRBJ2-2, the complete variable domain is EAGVVQSPRYKIIEKKQPVAFWCNPISGHNTLYWYLQNLGQGPELLIRYENEEAVDDSQLPKDRFSAERLKGVDSTLKIQPAELGDSAVYLCASRRGTEELFFGEGSRLTVL.

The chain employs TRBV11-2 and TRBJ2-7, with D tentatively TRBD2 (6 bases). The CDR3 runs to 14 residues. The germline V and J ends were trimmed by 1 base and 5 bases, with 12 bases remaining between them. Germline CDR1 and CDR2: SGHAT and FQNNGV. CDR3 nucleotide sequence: TGTGCCAGCAGCTTAGTGGCAGGGAGGCACGAGCAGTACTTC. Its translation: CASSLVAGRHEQYF.